This T cell receptor beta chain was recovered during a study of regulatory T cells in long-lasting Graves disease. This clonotype was detected ten times or more. Its antigen is not known. Study-level points and caveats: Under persistent disease, TRBV28, TRBJ1-2 and TRBJ2-5 were used preferentially.

Arm-PCR with iRepertoire HTBI primers amplified the CDR3 regions for these TCR beta libraries. TCRdb redid the calling of the multiplex PCR reads with MiXCR, one entry per CDR3 protein. Here the sample spans about 540,000 distinct CDR3 sequences, 13% being singletons. The time point here: newly diagnosed GD, antithyroid drugs for less than 3 months. The authors made the TCR library using RNA they extracted from PBMCs. CDR3 length: 13 amino acids. Germline values: CDR1 MNHEY, CDR2 SMNVEV (reference sequence). V was pared by 7 bases and J by 0 bases, with 4 bases between. These data were likewise used in another study, on T cells in Graves' hyperthyroidism and ophthalmopathy. That paper adds: The study enrolled patients aged 18 to 65 with newly diagnosed hyperthyroidism of under 2 months' duration. First-round RT-PCR of the TCR CDR3 relied on the HTBI primer set.

The sequencing used peripheral blood mononuclear cells (PBMCs), collected at new diagnosis, from a patient treated with antithyroid drugs. This sequence originates from a man younger than 40 with Graves disease. This rearrangement joins TRBV27 to TRBJ2-6, with D hard to call. The CDR3 region has the DNA TGTGCCAGCACTTACTCTGGGGCCAACGTCCTGACTTTC. The encoded protein is CASTYSGANVLTF.